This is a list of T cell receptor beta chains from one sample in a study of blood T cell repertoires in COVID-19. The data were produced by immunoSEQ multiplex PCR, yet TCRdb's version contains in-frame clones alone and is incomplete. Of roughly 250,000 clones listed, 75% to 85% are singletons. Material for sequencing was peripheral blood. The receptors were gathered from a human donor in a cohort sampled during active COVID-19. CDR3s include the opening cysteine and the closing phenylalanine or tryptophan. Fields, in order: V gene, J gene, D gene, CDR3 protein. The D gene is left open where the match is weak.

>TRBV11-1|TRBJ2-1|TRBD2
CASSLVLGEGQFF
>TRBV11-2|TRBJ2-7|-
CASSLVPQVSYEQYF
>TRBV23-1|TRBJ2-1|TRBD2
CASRNRDYQFF
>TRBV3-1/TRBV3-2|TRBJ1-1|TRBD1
CASSQDPGGGIAFF
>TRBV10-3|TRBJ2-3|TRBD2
CATLAGGPLVTDTQYF
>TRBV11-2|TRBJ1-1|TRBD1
CASSPDRGLSTEAFF
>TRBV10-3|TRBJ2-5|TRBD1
CAISGGQGGSETQYF
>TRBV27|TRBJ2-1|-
CASSLVGGGQGNEQFF
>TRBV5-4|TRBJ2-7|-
CASSFRGYEQYF
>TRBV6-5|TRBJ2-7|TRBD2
CASTLTSGASYEQYF
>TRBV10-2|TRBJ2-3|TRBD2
CASTHSGGALDTQYF
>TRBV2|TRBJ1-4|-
CASNNRAGEKLFF
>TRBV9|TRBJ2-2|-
CASSVDSGELFF
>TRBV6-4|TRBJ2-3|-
CASSDYGGSTDTQYF
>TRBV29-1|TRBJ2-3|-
CSVGGPRGTDTQYF
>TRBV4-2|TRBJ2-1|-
CASSQALNEQFF
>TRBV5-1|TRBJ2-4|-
CASSLGGIENIQYF
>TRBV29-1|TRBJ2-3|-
CSVEESEGLTDTQYF
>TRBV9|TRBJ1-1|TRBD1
CASGSEIEQGRAFF
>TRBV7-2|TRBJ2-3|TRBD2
CASSFFTSGADTQYF
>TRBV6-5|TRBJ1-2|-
CASSYGSSYGYTF
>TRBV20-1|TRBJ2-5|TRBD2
CSARLAGIQYF
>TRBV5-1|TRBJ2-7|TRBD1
CASSPGDRVRPRYEQYF
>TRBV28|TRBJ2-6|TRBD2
CASSPTGHGRGLKGSGANVLTF
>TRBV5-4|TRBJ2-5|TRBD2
CASSSVAGVQETQYF
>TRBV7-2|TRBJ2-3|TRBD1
CASSPRTGGGSATQYF
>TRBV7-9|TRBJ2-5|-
CASSPGKETQYF
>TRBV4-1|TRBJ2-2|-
CASSQSDTGELFF
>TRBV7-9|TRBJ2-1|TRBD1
CASSLGQGGDEQFF
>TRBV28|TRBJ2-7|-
CASSPRVYEQYF
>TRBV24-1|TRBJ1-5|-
CATSDLEGTQHF
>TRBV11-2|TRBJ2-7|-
CASSSGEVQYF
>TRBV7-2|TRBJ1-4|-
CASSRGGGTGPSNEKLFF
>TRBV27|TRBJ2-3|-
CASRILARDTQYF
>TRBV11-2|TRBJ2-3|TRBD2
CASSSSSGVADTQYF
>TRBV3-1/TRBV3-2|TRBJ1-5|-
CASSQVSGSNQPQHF
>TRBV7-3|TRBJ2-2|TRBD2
CASSHTGTSGFTGELFF
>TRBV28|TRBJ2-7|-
CASSLSINEQYF
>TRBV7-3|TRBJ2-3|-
CASSPSGVRTDTQYF
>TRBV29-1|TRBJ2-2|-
CSVDSANTGELFF
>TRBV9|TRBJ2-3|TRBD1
CASSLRDRVTDTQYF
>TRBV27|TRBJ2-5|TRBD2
CASGERGRLLRRTQYF
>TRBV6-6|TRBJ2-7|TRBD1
CASREGQGGTYEQYF
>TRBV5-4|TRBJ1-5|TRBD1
CASSVQGGQPQHF
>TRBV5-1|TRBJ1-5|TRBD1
CASSPGTGYNQPQHF
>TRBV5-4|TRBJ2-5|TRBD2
CASSLGGRRLQETQYF
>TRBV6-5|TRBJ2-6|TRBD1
CAGATGSGANVLTF
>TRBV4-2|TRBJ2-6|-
CASSPGSGANVLTF
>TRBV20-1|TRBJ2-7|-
CSASRGLSYEQYF
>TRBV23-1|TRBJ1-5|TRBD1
CASRPSIAVPPGQGASQPQHF
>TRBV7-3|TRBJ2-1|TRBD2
CASSSTSPGGGEQFF
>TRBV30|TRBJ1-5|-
CAWTRRGEQPQHF
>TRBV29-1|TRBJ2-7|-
CSVARTKDSYEQYF
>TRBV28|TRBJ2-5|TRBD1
CASSLTGTGAFETQYF
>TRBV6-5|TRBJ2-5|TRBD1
CASNRDRGRETQYF
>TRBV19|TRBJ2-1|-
CASSPWEIDNEQFF
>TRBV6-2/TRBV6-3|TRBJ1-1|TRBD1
CASSKQGETEAFF
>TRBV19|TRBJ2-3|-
CASSIKGHPDTQYF
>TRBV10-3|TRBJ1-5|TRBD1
CAISPIQGADQPQHF
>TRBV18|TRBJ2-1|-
CASSQQAISYNEQFF